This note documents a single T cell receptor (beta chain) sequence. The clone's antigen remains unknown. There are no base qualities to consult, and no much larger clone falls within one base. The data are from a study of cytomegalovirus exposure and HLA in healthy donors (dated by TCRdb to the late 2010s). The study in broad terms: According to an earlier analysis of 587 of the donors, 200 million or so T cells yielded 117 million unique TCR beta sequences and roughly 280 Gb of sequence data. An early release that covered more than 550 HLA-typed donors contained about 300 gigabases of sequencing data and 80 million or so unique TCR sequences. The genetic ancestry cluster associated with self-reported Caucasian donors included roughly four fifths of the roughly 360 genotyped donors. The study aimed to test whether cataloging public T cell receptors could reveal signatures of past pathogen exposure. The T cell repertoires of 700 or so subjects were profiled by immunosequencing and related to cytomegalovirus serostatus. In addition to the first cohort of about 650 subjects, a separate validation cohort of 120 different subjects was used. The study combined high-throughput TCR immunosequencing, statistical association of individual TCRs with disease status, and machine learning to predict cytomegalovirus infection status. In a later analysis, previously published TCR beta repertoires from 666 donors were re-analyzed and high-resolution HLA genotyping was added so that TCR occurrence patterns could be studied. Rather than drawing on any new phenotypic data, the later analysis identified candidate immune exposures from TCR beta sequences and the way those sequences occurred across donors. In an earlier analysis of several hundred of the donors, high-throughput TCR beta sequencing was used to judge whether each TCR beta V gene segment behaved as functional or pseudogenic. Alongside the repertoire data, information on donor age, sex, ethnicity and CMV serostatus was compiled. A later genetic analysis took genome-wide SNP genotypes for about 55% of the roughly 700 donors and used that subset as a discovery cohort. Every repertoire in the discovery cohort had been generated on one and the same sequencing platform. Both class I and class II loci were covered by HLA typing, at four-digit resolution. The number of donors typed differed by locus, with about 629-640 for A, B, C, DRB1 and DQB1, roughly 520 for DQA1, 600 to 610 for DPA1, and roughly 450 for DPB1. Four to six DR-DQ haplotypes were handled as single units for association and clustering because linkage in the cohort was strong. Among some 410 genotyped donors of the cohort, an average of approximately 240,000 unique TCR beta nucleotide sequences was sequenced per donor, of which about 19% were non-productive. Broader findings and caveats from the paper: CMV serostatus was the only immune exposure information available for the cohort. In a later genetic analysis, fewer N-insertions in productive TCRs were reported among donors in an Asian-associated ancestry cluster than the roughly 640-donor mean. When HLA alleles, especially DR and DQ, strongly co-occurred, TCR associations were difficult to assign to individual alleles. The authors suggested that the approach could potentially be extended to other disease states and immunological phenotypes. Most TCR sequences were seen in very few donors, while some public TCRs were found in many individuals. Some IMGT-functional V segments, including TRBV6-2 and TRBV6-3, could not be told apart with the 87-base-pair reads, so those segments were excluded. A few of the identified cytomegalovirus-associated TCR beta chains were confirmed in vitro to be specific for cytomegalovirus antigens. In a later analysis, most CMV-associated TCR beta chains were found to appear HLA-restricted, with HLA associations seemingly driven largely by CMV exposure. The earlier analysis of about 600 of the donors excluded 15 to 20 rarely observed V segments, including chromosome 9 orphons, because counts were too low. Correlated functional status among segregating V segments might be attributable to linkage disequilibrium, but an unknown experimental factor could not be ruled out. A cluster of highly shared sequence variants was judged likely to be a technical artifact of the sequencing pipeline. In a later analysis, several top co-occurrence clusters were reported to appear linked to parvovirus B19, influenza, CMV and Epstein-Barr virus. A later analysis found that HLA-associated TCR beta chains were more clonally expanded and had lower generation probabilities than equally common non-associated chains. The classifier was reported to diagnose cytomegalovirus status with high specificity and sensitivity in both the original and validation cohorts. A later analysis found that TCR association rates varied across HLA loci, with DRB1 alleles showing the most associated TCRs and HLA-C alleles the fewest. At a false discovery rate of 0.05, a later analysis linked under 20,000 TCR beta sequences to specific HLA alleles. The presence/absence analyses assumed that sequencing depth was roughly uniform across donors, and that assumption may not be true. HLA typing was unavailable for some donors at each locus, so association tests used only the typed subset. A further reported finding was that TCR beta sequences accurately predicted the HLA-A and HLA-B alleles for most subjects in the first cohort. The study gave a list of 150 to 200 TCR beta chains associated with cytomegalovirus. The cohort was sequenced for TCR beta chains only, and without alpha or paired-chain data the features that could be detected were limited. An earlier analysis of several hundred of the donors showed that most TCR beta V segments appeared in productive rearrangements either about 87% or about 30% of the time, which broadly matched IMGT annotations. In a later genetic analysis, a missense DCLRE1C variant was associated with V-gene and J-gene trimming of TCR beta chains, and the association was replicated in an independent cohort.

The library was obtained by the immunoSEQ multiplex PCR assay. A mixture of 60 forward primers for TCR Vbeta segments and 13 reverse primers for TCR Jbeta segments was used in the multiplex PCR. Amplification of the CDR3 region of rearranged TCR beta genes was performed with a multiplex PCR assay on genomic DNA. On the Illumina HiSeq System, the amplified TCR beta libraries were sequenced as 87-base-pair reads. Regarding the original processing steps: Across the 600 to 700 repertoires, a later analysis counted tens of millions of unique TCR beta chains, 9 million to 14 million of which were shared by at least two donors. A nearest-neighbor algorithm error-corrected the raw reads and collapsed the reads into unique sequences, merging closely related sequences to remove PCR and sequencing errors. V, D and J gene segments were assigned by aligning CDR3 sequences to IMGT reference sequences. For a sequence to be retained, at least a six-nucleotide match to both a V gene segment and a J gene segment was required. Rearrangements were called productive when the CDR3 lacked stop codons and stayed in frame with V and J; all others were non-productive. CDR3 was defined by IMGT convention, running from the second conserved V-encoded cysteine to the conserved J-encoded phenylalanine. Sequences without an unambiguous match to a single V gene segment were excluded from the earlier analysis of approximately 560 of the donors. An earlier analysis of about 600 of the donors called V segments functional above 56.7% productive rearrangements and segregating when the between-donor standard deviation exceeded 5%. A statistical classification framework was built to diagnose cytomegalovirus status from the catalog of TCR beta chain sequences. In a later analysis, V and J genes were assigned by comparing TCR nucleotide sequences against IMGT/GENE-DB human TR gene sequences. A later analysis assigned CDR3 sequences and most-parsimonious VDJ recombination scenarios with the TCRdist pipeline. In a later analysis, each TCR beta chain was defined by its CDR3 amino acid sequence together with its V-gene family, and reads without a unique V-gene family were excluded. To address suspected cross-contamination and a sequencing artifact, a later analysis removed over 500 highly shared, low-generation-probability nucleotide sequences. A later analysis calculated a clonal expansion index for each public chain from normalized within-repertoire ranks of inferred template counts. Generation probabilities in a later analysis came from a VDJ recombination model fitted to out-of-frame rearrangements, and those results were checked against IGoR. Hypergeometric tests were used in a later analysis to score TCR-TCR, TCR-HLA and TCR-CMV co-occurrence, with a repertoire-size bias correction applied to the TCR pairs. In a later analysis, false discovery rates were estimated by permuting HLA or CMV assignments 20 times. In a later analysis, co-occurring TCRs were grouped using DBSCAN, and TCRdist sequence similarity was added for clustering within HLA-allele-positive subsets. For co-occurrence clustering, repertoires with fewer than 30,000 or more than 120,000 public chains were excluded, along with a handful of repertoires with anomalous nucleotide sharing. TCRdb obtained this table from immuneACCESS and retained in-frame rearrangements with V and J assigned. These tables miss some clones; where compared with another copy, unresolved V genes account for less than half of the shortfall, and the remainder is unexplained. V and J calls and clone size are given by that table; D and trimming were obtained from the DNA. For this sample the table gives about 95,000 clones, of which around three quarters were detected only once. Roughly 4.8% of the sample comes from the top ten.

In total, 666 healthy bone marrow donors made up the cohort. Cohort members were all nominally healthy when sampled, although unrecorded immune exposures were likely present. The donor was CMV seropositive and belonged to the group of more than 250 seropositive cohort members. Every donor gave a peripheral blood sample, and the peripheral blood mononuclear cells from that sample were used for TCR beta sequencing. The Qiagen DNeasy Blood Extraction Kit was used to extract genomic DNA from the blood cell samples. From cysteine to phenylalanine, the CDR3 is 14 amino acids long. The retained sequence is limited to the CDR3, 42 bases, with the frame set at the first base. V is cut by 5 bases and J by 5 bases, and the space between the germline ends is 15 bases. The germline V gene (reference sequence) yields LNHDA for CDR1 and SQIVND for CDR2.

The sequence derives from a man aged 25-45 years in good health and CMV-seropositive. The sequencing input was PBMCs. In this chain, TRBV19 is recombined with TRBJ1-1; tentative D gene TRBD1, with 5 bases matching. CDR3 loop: CASSGANARTEAFF. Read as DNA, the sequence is TGTGCCAGTAGTGGGGCCAACGCTAGGACTGAAGCTTTCTTT.